In this sample, the clone carrying this T cell receptor beta chain turned up many times. The target antigen is unknown. Newly diagnosed, the hyperthyroidism patients had under 2 months' duration and were aged 18 to 65. RNA transcripts provided the template for amplifying TCR beta CDR3 regions. The first round was an RT-PCR with HTBI primers, and the second round was a multiplex PCR. TCRdb fed the multiplex PCR reads into MiXCR, producing one record per CDR3 protein. The sample lists about 590,000 distinct CDR3 sequences; 35% to 45% were seen once. The source of the sample is a study of Graves' ophthalmopathy and Graves' hyperthyroidism. For the study at large: Stable hyperthyroidism was defined by absence of ophthalmopathy within 18 months of follow-up.

V was cut by 4 bases and J by 0 bases, with 6 bases left in between. Per germline, CDR1 SEHNR and CDR2 FQNEAQ (reference sequence). CDR3 length equals 13 residues. Study conclusions and caveats: Blood samples also showed most expanded thyroid clonotypes exceeding 0.001 frequency.

The chain is built from TRBV7-9 and TRBJ1-1; D is ambiguous. The clonotype comes from an adult man with Graves' hyperthyroidism. Specimen: peripheral blood or thyroid tissue (not recorded which). The CDR3 loop is CASSSPVNTEAFF. The CDR3 DNA reads as TGTGCCAGCAGCTCCCCAGTGAACACTGAAGCTTTCTTT.